This TCR beta chain was sequenced during a study of blood T cell repertoires in COVID-19. Study in general: Samples taken during acute and convalescent COVID-19 were collected in the United States, Italy and Spain. PBMCs, B-cell-depleted T cells, or T cells provided the cDNA or gDNA that made up the material.

Source study methods: Nucleated cell number was recorded as an estimate derived from reference gene primer amplification. Method: immunoSEQ multiplex PCR; TCRdb's copy keeps in-frame clones and lacks some. Clonal size and the V and J genes are those of that table, whereas D and trimming came from the DNA. Among some 380,000 clones listed, approximately 77% were seen once. J was trimmed by 5 bases and V by 4 bases; bases with no gene match: 10. Germline values: CDR1 SGHNT, CDR2 YYREEE (reference sequence). This CDR3 has 15 residues. The specimen sequenced was peripheral blood. The chain carries TRBV5-4 and TRBJ1-2; 8 nucleotides agree with TRBD1. The source of this sequence is a human donor with acute or convalescent COVID-19. The donor label of this sample is uncertain. The CDR3 loop reads CASSGRDRNNYGYTF. For the CDR3, the DNA is TGTGCCAGCAGCGGCCGGGACAGGAATAATTATGGCTACACCTTC.